This T cell receptor (beta chain) was captured by sequencing in a study of blood T cell repertoires in COVID-19. Overall study context: Sites across the United States, Italy and Spain contributed samples from acute and convalescent COVID-19. Sources were T cells, B-cell-depleted T cells, or PBMCs; the material itself was cDNA or gDNA.

This clone was found a few times. The germline V and J ends were trimmed by 4 bases and 4 bases, with 19 bases remaining between them. The CDR3 totals 16 residues. Germline V lookup: CDR1 MNHNS, CDR2 SASEGT. Sequencing was performed with immunoSEQ multiplex PCR; in TCRdb, only in-frame clones are kept and a portion is missing. The data contain around 140,000 clones, around 80% of them singletons. V usage is TRBV6-1 and J usage is TRBJ1-2; D might be TRBD1 (6 bases). The origin of this receptor is a woman in her fifties or sixties with acute or convalescent COVID-19. Sequenced input: peripheral blood. CDR3: CASSAKPPGEAYGYTF. The CDR3 coding sequence is TGTGCCAGCAGTGCAAAGCCTCCAGGGGAAGCCTATGGCTACACCTTC.